One and the same sample provided the 28 T cell receptor beta chains below, sequenced in a study of T cell repertoires in cytomegalovirus infection. For these TCRs, the target antigens are not known. TCRdb recomputed calls from the reads with MiXCR, one row per CDR3 protein. The sample holds approximately 730,000 distinct CDR3 sequences, roughly a third seen once. Sample: cultured PBMCs, taken from culture after CMV antigen stimulation. Receptors originate from a human donor in good health (CMV status not recorded). Some clones in this sample may be carry-over from other donors' samples.

In this sample, this clonotype turned up a few times. The germline gene is not matched at one end of the junction; a read error may be the cause. The chain is built from TRBV6-2 or TRBV6-3 and TRBJ2-7; no clear D gene. Germline V gives CDR1 MNHEY, CDR2 SVGEGT. This CDR3 has 12 residues. CDR3 nucleotides: TGTGTCAGCGAGGCAGCCTCCTACGAGCAGTACTTC. It codes for CVSEAASYEQYF.

The rearrangement uses TRBV20-1 and TRBJ1-6; 7 nucleotides agree with TRBD1. Per the germline V gene, CDR1 is DFQATT and CDR2 is SNEGSKA (reference sequence). This CDR3 has 14 amino acids. V was pared by 0 bases and J by 8 bases, with 4 bases of the junction left unmatched. The CDR3 sequence is CSARDGQVYSPLHF. The CDR3 DNA follows: TGCAGTGCTAGAGATGGACAGGTGTATTCACCCCTCCACTTT.

This clonotype has ten or more counts. The chain joins TRBV7-6 to TRBJ2-7; the D gene is possibly TRBD1 (6 bases). Trimming left V 4 bases short and J 3 bases short, with 16 bases between. The CDR3 totals 15 residues. Per germline, CDR1 SGHVS and CDR2 FNYEAQ. The CDR3 sequence is CASSSKPGTNYEQYF. The DNA for the CDR3 is TGTGCCAGCAGCTCCAAACCCGGGACAAACTACGAGCAGTACTTC. The full variable domain, completed using reference TRBV7-6 and TRBJ2-7, is GAGVSQSPRYKVTKRGQDVALRCDPISGHVSLYWYRQALGQGPEFLTYFNYEAQQDKSGLPNDRFSAERPEGSISTLTIQRTEQRDSAMYRCASSSKPGTNYEQYFGPGTRLTVT.

The J gene is TRBJ1-5, the V gene TRBV6-2 or TRBV6-3; 12 bases fit TRBD1. The V gene's germline CDR1 is MNHEY and CDR2 SVGEGT. After removal of 3 bases from V and 6 bases from J, the junction contained 9 bases not matched to a gene. This CDR3 contains 17 residues. The CDR3 is CASSYTPGQGASQPQHF. CDR3 nucleotide sequence: TGTGCCAGCAGTTATACTCCGGGACAGGGGGCTAGTCAGCCCCAGCATTTT.

A few counts support this clonotype. The V gene is TRBV5-4, the J gene TRBJ2-1; tentatively, D is TRBD1 (6 bases). The CDR3 length is 18 residues. Germline-derived CDR1 and CDR2 are SGHNT and YYREEE (reference sequence). Trimming took 9 bases from V and 2 from J, leaving 27 bases between them. CDR3 amino acids: CANSRGPGVGLTYNEQFF. CDR3 in DNA: TGTGCCAACTCCAGGGGACCAGGTGTTGGCCTCACCTACAATGAGCAGTTCTTC.

The chain carries TRBV12-3 or TRBV12-4 and TRBJ2-6; weak D call: TRBD1 (5 bases). The CDR3 consists of 14 residues. The V end was cut by 7 bases, the J end by 0 bases, with 7 bases between. CDR3 residues: CASIRASGANVLTF. The CDR3, as DNA: TGTGCCAGCATCAGGGCCTCTGGGGCCAACGTCCTGACTTTC.

V and J are TRBV6-1 and TRBJ2-5; 9 positions match TRBD1. V shed 6 bases and J 9 bases; nucleotides not matched to a gene: 11. CDR3 length equals 14 residues. Per germline, CDR1 MNHNS and CDR2 SASEGT. The chain's CDR3 is CASSAGQGTGAQYF. CDR3 sequence (DNA): TGTGCCAGCAGCGCGGGACAGGGAACAGGGGCCCAGTACTTC.

V and J are TRBV19 and TRBJ1-5, with D possibly matching TRBD1 (5 bases). Germline loops: CDR1 LNHDA, CDR2 SQIVND (reference sequence). The CDR3 extends over 13 amino acids. V dropped 1 base and J dropped 7 bases, with 8 bases sitting between them. The DNA of the CDR3 is TGTGCCAGTAGTATAGGGGGGGGACAGCCCCAGCATTTT. It encodes CASSIGGGQPQHF.

This clonotype has a handful of counts. This chain links TRBV11-2 with TRBJ2-5; no clear D gene. The CDR3 has 16 residues. The V end was cut by 0 bases, the J end by 0 bases, with 11 bases between. Germline V lookup: CDR1 SGHAT, CDR2 FQNNGV. Written as DNA, the CDR3 is TGTGCCAGCAGCTTAGACCCTTACCGGGACCAAGAGACCCAGTACTTC. It specifies CASSLDPYRDQETQYF.

The chain has TRBV19 and TRBJ2-1; either TRBD1 or TRBD2 may supply D (6 bases each). CDR3 length: 17 amino acids. Germline V lookup: CDR1 LNHDA, CDR2 SQIVND (reference sequence). The ends were cut back, 1 base at V and 4 bases at J, with 17 bases in the middle. CDR3 nucleotides: TGTGCCAGTAGTATAGTTTGGGGGGCCGCTCGTTACAATGAGCAGTTCTTC. It is translated as CASSIVWGAARYNEQFF. The entire variable domain, with the rest obtained from reference TRBV19 and TRBJ2-1, is as follows: DGGITQSPKYLFRKEGQNVTLSCEQNLNHDAMYWYRQDPGQGLRLIYYSQIVNDFQKGDIAEGYSVSREKKESFPLTVTSAQKNPTAFYLCASSIVWGAARYNEQFFGPGTRLTVL.

This clonotype has at least ten counts. V usage is TRBV6-5 and J usage is TRBJ2-5, with a tentative D call TRBD1 (5 bases). With 0 bases removed from V and 2 bases from J, the gap between germline ends came to 13 bases. This CDR3 has 16 amino acids. Germline V lookup: CDR1 MNHEY, CDR2 SVGAGI. The DNA of the CDR3 is TGTGCCAGCAGTTACTCCCCAGGGTTTTTGCAAGAGACCCAGTACTTC. Translating gives CASSYSPGFLQETQYF.

This clonotype was counted only a few times. The genes are TRBV5-1 and TRBJ2-5; maybe TRBD2 (6 bases). Germline V gene sequence: CDR1 SGHRS, CDR2 YFSETQ. V gave up 9 bases and J gave up 3 bases, with 21 bases separating them. The CDR3 sequence is 15 residues long. The CDR3 is CANPFSGGTKETQYF. In DNA, the CDR3 is TGCGCCAACCCGTTTTCTGGCGGGACCAAAGAGACCCAGTACTTC. Combining the CDR3 with reference TRBV5-1 and TRBJ2-5 gives the whole variable domain KAGVTQTPRYLIKTRGQQVTLSCSPISGHRSVSWYQQTPGQGLQFLFEYFSETQRNKGNFPGRFSGRQFSNSRSEMNVSTLELGDSALYLCANPFSGGTKETQYFGPGTRLLVL.

About this clonotype: Its ends do not fully match the called genes, so a read error is possible. The J gene is TRBJ2-6, the V gene TRBV5-3; D uncertain. TRBV5-3 is classed as an ORF, of uncertain function. This CDR3 region has 12 residues. The CDR3 DNA follows: TGTGCCAGCAGCTTCCAGAGTAGGGACCTGACTTTC. This translates into CASSFQSRDLTF.

This clonotype turned up a few times. V is TRBV20-1 and J is TRBJ2-1; 14 nucleotides align to TRBD2. The CDR3 has 16 residues. Germline V gives CDR1 DFQATT, CDR2 SNEGSKA (reference sequence). Germline trimming cut 0 bases from V and 9 bases from J; bases unmatched to any gene: 7. This chain's CDR3 is CSARDGTSGSGSEQFF. In DNA, the CDR3 is TGCAGTGCTAGAGATGGGACTAGCGGGAGCGGGAGTGAGCAGTTCTTC.

The chain links TRBV20-1 to TRBJ2-5, with D maybe TRBD1 (5 bases). CDR3 length equals 13 residues. The V gene's germline CDR1 is DFQATT and CDR2 SNEGSKA (reference sequence). Between the trimmed V and J ends, which lost 4 bases and 5 bases, there was a span of 14 bases. The CDR3 sequence is CSAKYQGWETQYF. CDR3 DNA: TGCAGTGCTAAATACCAGGGCTGGGAGACCCAGTACTTC.

The V gene is TRBV5-1, the J gene TRBJ2-7; 10 nucleotides agree with TRBD1. The CDR3 has 13 residues. Germline trimming cut 4 bases from V and 6 bases from J; bases unmatched to any gene: 4. The germline V gene encodes CDR1 SGHRS and CDR2 YFSETQ. The CDR3 is CASSPDRGTEQYF. The CDR3 DNA sequence: TGCGCCAGCAGCCCGGACAGGGGGACCGAGCAGTACTTC.

A few counts support this clonotype. V usage is TRBV7-2 and J usage is TRBJ1-1; D is unresolved. The ends were cut back, 5 bases at V and 2 bases at J, with 12 bases in the middle. CDR1 is SGHTA, CDR2 FQGNSA, per germline. The CDR3 loop spans 14 amino acids. The CDR3 nucleotides are TGTGCCAGCAGCCCCCACCGTGGCAACACTGAAGCTTTCTTT. Protein: CASSPHRGNTEAFF.

This clonotype has a count of ten or more. The chain recombines TRBV7-2 with TRBJ2-1, with 8 bases identical to TRBD1. The CDR3 covers 14 residues. CDR1 and CDR2 from the germline V gene are SGHTA and FQGNSA. The V gene end was trimmed by 5 bases and the J gene end by 7 bases; junction bases not matched to a gene: 7. CDR3 sequence: CASSKGQGFNEQFF. The CDR3 DNA sequence: TGTGCCAGCAGCAAAGGACAGGGCTTTAATGAGCAGTTCTTC.

The V and J genes are TRBV19 and TRBJ1-1, with TRBD1 identical over 9 bases. CDR3 length: 14 amino acids. The ends lost 6 bases at V and 10 bases at J; junction bases unmatched: 12. CDR1 and CDR2 (germline): LNHDA, SQIVND (reference sequence). Here the CDR3 DNA reads TGTGCCAGTAGGCTACAGGGGGCTGGACTCGTAGCTTTCTTT. Translated: CASRLQGAGLVAFF.

This clonotype has a single count. The chain links TRBV30 to TRBJ2-5, with D perhaps matching TRBD1 (5 bases). Trimming took 2 bases from V and 5 from J, leaving 18 bases between them. The germline CDR1 and CDR2 sequences are GTSNPN and SVGIG (reference sequence). The CDR3 has 15 amino acids. CDR3 DNA sequence: TGTGCCTGGAGTTATGAAGTTGGGGCTGGGGAGACCCAGTACTTC. Encoded protein: CAWSYEVGAGETQYF.

The table lists this clonotype with a few counts. The V gene is TRBV12-3 or TRBV12-4, the J gene TRBJ2-2, with D unresolved. The CDR3 has 14 amino acids. Trimming pared 3 bases from V and 2 bases from J, leaving 7 bases between. The CDR3 DNA follows: TGTGCCAGCAGTTTTTTCAGAAACACCGGGGAGCTGTTTTTT. Its translation: CASSFFRNTGELFF.

The V call is TRBV7-2, the J call TRBJ1-2, with D uncertain. Germline V lookup: CDR1 SGHTA, CDR2 FQGNSA. V shed 2 bases and J shed 3 bases, with 13 bases lying between them. The CDR3 extends over 15 amino acids. The CDR3 bases are TGTGCCAGCAGCTTAAGGCCAGTAACTTACTATGGCTACACCTTC. Translating gives CASSLRPVTYYGYTF.

This clonotype has a single count. The V call is TRBV5-6, the J call TRBJ2-5; 8 bases agree with TRBD2. Germline loops: CDR1 SGHDT, CDR2 YYEEEE. The V and J ends lost 1 base and 2 bases, in that order; junction bases with no gene match: 4. The CDR3 has 15 residues. The CDR3 sequence is CASSLWVAGQETQYF. CDR3 DNA: TGTGCCAGCAGCTTGTGGGTAGCGGGGCAAGAGACCCAGTACTTC.

The J gene is TRBJ2-5, the V gene TRBV24-1, with D possibly matching TRBD1 (5 bases). CDR3 length equals 13 residues. In germline, CDR1 is KGHDR, CDR2 SFDVKD. V was cut by 7 bases and J by 5 bases, with 13 bases left in between. CDR3 DNA sequence: TGTGCCACCAGCAAAGGGGCATGGGAGACCCAGTACTTC. Translated, it gives CATSKGAWETQYF.

The V call is TRBV28, the J call TRBJ1-1; no clear D. V lost 3 bases, J lost 4 bases, and 15 bases lay in between. This CDR3 region has 15 residues. Germline loops: CDR1 MDHEN, CDR2 SYDVKM. CDR3 sequence: CASSLGSQWSTEAFF. CDR3 DNA sequence: TGTGCCAGCAGTTTGGGGTCGCAGTGGAGCACTGAAGCTTTCTTT. The full variable domain, in which reference TRBV28 and TRBJ1-1 provide the parts outside the CDR3, is DVKVTQSSRYLVKRTGEKVFLECVQDMDHENMFWYRQDPGLGLRLIYFSYDVKMKEKGDIPEGYSVSREKKERFSLILESASTNQTSMYLCASSLGSQWSTEAFFGQGTRLTVV.

This clonotype came up many times. The J gene is TRBJ2-2, the V gene TRBV7-2, with D perhaps TRBD1 or TRBD2 (6 bases each). Trimming took off 7 bases at V and 7 bases at J, with 22 bases between the two ends. This CDR3 has 16 amino acids. The germline V gene encodes CDR1 SGHTA and CDR2 FQGNSA. The CDR3, as DNA: TGTGCCAGCACCCCTCTTAGGGGGAGTAGCGGCGGGGAGCTGTTTTTT. Translating gives CASTPLRGSSGGELFF. Complete variable domain (other parts from reference TRBV7-2 and TRBJ2-2): GAGVSQSPSNKVTEKGKDVELRCDPISGHTALYWYRQSLGQGLEFLIYFQGNSAPDKSGLPSDRFSAERTGGSVSTLTIQRTQQEDSAVYLCASTPLRGSSGGELFFGEGSRLTVL.

This sequence joins TRBV20-1 and TRBJ2-7; 8 bases map to TRBD2. V gave up 4 bases and J gave up 0 bases; unmatched junction bases: 2. From germline, CDR1 is DFQATT and CDR2 SNEGSKA (reference sequence). This CDR3 spans 13 amino acids. The chain's CDR3 is CSATGTSSYEQYF. The CDR3 coding sequence is TGCAGTGCTACCGGGACTAGCTCCTACGAGCAGTACTTC.

The chain combines TRBV11-2 with TRBJ2-1, with 7 bases identical to TRBD2. Germline loops: CDR1 SGHAT, CDR2 FQNNGV. The V gene end was trimmed by 0 bases and the J gene end by 0 bases; junction bases not matched to a gene: 2. The CDR3 contains 16 residues. DNA for the CDR3: TGTGCCAGCAGCTTAGAGGGCGGGAGCTCCTACAATGAGCAGTTCTTC. Protein sequence: CASSLEGGSSYNEQFF.